This T cell receptor (beta chain) was sequenced for a study of blood T cells in healthy people across ages. General study points: Unsorted PBMC material precluded a definitive naive versus antigen-experienced comparison.

This CDR3 is built from 12 residues. Germline V lookup: CDR1 DFQATT, CDR2 SNEGSKA (reference sequence). V was trimmed by 0 bases and J by 8 bases, leaving 10 bases between them. Sample-barcoded 5' priming and a J-beta primer mix drove a second PCR of roughly 7 to 11 cycles. Every sample returned 2.5 million or more CDR3-containing paired-end reads. TCRdb passed the 5' RACE reads through MiXCR, listing each CDR3 protein once. The sample holds about 670,000 distinct CDR3 sequences, over 40% seen once. Concerning this clonotype itself: The antigen is undetermined.

The sequence was obtained from a woman older than 75 in good health. V and J are TRBV20-1 and TRBJ1-2; D call uncertain. Specimen: blood. In DNA form, the CDR3 reads TGCAGTGCTAGAGATCCGCGAGGGGGCTACACCTTC. Translated: CSARDPRGGYTF.